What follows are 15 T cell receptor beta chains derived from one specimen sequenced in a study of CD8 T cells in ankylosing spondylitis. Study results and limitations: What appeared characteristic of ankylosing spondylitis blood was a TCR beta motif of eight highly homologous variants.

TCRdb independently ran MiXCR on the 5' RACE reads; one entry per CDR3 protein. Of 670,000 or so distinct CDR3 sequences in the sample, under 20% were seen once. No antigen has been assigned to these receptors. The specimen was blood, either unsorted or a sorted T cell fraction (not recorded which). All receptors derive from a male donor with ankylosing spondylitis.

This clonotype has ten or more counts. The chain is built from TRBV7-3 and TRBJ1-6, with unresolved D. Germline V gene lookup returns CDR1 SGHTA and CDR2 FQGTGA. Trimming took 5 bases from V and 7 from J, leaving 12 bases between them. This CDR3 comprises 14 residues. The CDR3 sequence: CASSLGSWNSPLHF. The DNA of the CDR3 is TGTGCCAGCAGCCTGGGATCGTGGAATTCACCCCTCCACTTT.

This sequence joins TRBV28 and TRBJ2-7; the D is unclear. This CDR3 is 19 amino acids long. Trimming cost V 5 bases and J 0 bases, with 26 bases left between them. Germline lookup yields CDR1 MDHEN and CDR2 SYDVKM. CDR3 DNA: TGTGCCAGCAGTCAGTTTTACCCCGTATCAAAAGACAACTCCTACGAGCAGTACTTC. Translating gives CASSQFYPVSKDNSYEQYF. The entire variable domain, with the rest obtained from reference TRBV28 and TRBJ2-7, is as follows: DVKVTQSSRYLVKRTGEKVFLECVQDMDHENMFWYRQDPGLGLRLIYFSYDVKMKEKGDIPEGYSVSREKKERFSLILESASTNQTSMYLCASSQFYPVSKDNSYEQYFGPGTRLTVT.

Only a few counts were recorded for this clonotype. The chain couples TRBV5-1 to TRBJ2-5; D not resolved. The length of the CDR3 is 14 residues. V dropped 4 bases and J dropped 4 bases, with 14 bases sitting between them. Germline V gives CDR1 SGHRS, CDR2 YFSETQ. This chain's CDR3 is CASSPPAFGETQYF. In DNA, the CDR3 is TGCGCCAGCAGCCCGCCGGCATTTGGAGAGACCCAGTACTTC.

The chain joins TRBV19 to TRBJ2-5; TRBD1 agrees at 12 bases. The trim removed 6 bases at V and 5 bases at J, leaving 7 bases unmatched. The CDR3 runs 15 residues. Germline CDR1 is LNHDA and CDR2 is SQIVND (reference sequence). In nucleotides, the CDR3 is TGTGCCAGTAGCACCGGGACAGGGGGCGCTGAGACCCAGTACTTC. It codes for CASSTGTGGAETQYF.

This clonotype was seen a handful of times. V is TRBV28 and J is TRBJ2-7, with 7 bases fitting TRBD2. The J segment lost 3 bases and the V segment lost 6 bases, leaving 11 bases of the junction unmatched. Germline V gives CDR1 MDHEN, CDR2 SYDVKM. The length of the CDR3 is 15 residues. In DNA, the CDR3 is TGTGCCAGCAGCCAGGGAGGGGACCCATACTACGAGCAGTACTTC. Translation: CASSQGGDPYYEQYF.

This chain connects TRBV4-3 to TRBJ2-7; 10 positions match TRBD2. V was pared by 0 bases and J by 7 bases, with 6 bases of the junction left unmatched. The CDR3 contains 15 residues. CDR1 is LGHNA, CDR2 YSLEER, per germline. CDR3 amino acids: CASSQDSGLAYEQYF. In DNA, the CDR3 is TGCGCCAGCAGCCAAGATTCGGGACTAGCGTATGAGCAGTACTTC.

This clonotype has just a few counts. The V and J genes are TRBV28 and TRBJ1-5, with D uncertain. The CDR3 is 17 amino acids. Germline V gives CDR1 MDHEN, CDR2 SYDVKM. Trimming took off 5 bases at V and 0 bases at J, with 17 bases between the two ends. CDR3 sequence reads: CASSPRFGVPSNQPQHF. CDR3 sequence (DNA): TGTGCCAGCAGTCCCCGGTTTGGGGTACCTAGCAATCAGCCCCAGCATTTT.

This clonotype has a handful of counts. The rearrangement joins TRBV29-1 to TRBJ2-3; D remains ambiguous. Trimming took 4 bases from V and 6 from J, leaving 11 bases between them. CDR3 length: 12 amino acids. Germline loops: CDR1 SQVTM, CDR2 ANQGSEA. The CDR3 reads CSVGEDGDTQYF. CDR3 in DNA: TGCAGCGTTGGTGAGGATGGGGATACGCAGTATTTT.

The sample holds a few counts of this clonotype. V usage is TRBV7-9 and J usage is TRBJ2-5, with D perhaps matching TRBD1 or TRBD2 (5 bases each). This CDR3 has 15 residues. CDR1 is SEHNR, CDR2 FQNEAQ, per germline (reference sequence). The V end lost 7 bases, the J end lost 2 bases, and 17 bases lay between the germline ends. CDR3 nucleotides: TGTGCCAGCACCGAAGGAAGGGGACCTCAAGAGACCCAGTACTTC. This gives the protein CASTEGRGPQETQYF.

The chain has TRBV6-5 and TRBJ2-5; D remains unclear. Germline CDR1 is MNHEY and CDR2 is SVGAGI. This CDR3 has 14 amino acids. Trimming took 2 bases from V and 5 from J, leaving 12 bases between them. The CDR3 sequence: CASSYSSPRETQYF. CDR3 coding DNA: TGTGCCAGCAGTTACAGCTCCCCCCGGGAGACCCAGTACTTC.

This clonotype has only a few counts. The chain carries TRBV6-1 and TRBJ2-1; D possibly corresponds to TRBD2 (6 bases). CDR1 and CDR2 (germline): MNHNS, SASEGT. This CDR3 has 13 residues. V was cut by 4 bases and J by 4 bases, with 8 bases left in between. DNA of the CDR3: TGTGCCAGCAGTGTAGCGGAGTACAATGAGCAGTTCTTC. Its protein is CASSVAEYNEQFF.

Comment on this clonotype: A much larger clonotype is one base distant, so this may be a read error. The CDR3, as DNA: TGTGCCAGCAGTTACGACAGGACCTATGGCTACACCTTC. It yields the protein CASSYDRTYGYTF. The chain employs TRBV6-2 or TRBV6-3 and TRBJ1-2, with D possibly TRBD1 on 6 matching bases. Per the germline V gene, CDR1 is MNHEY and CDR2 is SVGEGT. This CDR3 has 13 amino acids. Trimming cost V 2 bases and J 4 bases, with 8 bases left between them.

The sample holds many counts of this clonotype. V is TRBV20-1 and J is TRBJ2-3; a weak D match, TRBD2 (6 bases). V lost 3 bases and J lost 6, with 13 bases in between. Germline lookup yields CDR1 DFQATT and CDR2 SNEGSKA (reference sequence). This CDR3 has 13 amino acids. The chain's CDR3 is CSARAAGLDTQYF. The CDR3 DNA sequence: TGCAGTGCTAGGGCAGCGGGTCTGGATACGCAGTATTTT.

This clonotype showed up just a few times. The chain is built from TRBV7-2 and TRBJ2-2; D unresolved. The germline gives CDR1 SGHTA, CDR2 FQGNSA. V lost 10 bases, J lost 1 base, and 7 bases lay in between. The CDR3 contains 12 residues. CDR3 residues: CANRLNTGELFF. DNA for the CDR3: TGTGCCAACCGGCTGAACACCGGGGAGCTGTTTTTT.

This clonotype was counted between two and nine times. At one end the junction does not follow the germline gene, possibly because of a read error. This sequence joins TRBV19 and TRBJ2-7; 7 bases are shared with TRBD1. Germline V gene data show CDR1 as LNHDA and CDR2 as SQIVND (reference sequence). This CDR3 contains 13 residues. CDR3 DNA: TGTGCCACTAGTGAGACAGGGTTCGGCGAGCAGTACTTC. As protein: CATSETGFGEQYF.